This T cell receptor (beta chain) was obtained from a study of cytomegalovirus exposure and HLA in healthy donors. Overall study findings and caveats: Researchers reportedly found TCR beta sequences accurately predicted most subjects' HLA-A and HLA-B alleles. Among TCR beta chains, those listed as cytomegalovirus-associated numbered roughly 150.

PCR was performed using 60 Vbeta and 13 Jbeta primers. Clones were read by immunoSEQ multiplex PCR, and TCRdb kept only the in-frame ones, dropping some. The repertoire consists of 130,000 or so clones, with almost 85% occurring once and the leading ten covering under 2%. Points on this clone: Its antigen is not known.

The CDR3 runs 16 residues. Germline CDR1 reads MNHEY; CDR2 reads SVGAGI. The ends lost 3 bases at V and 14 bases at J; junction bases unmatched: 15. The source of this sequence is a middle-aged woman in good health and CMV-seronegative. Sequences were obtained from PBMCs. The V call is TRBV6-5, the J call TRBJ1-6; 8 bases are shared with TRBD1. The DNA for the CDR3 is TGTGCCAGCAGTTATAGATGGCAGGGGGCCCAGGTGGCCCTCCACTTT. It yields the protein CASSYRWQGAQVALHF.